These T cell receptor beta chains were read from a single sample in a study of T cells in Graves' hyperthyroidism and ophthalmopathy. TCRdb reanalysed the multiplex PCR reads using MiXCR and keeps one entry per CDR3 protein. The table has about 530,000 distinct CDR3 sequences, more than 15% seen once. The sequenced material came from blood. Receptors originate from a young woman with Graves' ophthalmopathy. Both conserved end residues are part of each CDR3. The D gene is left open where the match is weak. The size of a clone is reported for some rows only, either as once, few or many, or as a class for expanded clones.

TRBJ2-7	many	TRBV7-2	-	CASEGEAYEQYF	TGTGCCAGCGAGGGTGAAGCCTACGAGCAGTACTTC
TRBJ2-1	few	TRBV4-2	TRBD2	CASSQEEAGGPREQFF	TGTGCCAGCAGCCAAGAGGAAGCGGGGGGGCCGAGAGAGCAGTTCTTC
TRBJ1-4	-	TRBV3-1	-	CASSQTPGELFF	TGTGCCAGCAGCCAGACCCCGGGAGAACTGTTTTTT
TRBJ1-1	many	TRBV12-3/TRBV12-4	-	CASSQDWGAEAFF	TGTGCCAGCAGTCAGGACTGGGGGGCGGAAGCTTTCTTT
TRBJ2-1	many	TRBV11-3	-	CASSLVWGPYNEQFF	TGTGCCAGCAGCTTAGTGTGGGGACCCTACAATGAGCAGTTCTTC
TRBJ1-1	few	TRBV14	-	CASSQDYGRNTEAFF	TGTGCCAGCAGCCAAGACTATGGAAGGAACACTGAAGCTTTCTTT
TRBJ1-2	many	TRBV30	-	CAWSGRRGYGYTF	TGTGCCTGGAGTGGAAGGAGGGGGTATGGCTACACCTTC
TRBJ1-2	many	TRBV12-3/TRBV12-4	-	CASSTGGSNYGYTF	TGTGCCAGCAGTACCGGGGGTTCCAACTATGGCTACACCTTC
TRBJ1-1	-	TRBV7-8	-	CASSYRTDDTEAFF	TGTGCCAGCAGCTACAGGACGGACGACACTGAAGCTTTCTTT
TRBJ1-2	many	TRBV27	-	CASSLSPGGPGYTF	TGTGCCAGCAGTTTATCGCCCGGGGGGCCTGGCTACACCTTC
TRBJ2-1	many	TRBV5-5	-	CASTPGSYSYNEQFF	TGTGCCAGCACCCCAGGCAGCTACTCCTACAATGAGCAGTTCTTC
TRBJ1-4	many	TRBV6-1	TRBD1	CASSDFVGQTNEKLFF	TGTGCCAGCAGTGATTTCGTGGGACAGACTAATGAAAAACTGTTTTTT
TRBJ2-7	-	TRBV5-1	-	CASRWGQSSYEQYF	TGCGCCAGCAGGTGGGGCCAAAGCTCCTACGAGCAGTACTTC
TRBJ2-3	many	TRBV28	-	CASSSTFRGEDTQYF	TGTGCCAGCAGTTCTACCTTCAGGGGTGAAGATACGCAGTATTTT
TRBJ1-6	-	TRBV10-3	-	CAISGRGDNSPLHF	TGTGCCATCAGTGGGAGAGGGGATAATTCACCCCTCCACTTT
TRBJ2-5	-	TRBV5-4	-	CASSLGLIPETQYF	TGTGCCAGCAGCTTAGGACTGATCCCCGAGACCCAGTACTTC
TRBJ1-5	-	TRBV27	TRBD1	CASSLGTGRQPQHF	TGTGCCAGCAGTTTGGGGACAGGGAGACAGCCCCAGCATTTT
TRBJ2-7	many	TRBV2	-	CASSEGPPGTYEQYF	TGTGCCAGCAGTGAAGGTCCGCCAGGGACCTACGAGCAGTACTTC
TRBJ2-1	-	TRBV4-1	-	CASSQDYNDNEQFF	TGCGCCAGCAGCCAAGATTATAACGACAATGAGCAGTTCTTC
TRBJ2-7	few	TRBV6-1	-	CARQDYEQYF	TGTGCCAGACAAGACTACGAGCAGTACTTC
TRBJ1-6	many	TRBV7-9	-	CASSLRGGLESPLHF	TGTGCCAGCAGCTTACGCGGGGGGTTGGAATCACCCCTCCACTTT
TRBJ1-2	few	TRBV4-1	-	CASSPIRENYGYTF	TGCGCCAGCAGCCCGATCCGGGAAAACTATGGCTACACCTTC
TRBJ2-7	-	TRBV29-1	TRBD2	CSVLGSGGFGEQYF	TGCAGCGTTCTGGGAAGCGGGGGGTTCGGCGAGCAGTACTTC
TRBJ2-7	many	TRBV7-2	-	CASSFPGRPYEQYF	TGTGCCAGCAGCTTTCCGGGAAGACCCTACGAGCAGTACTTC
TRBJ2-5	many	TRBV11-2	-	CASSSRGPERKETQYF	TGTGCCAGCAGCTCGAGAGGACCCGAAAGAAAAGAGACCCAGTACTTC
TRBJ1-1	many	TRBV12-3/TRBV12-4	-	CASRNNYRDTEAFF	TGTGCCAGCAGAAACAACTACCGAGACACTGAAGCTTTCTTT
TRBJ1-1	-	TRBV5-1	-	CASSLGRERAEAFF	TGCGCCAGCAGCTTAGGCAGGGAGAGGGCTGAAGCTTTCTTT
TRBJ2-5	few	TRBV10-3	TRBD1	CATGGRETQYF	TGTGCCACAGGGGGCCGAGAGACCCAGTACTTC
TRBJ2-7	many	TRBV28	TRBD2	CASSSGLAGVRSYEQYF	TGTGCCAGCAGTTCCGGGCTGGCGGGAGTACGCTCCTACGAGCAGTACTTC
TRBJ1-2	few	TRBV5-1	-	CASSLSVGANYGYTF	TGCGCCAGCAGCTTGTCGGTTGGAGCTAACTATGGCTACACCTTC
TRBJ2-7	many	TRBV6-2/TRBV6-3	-	CASSLKDGSYEQYF	TGTGCCAGCAGTTTAAAGGACGGATCCTACGAGCAGTACTTC
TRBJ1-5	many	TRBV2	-	CASSAGPGAGQPQHF	TGTGCCAGCAGTGCGGGGCCAGGGGCCGGTCAGCCCCAGCATTTT